The clone carrying this TCR beta chain occurred a few times. Its antigen is unidentified. With 4 bases removed from V and 4 bases from J, the gap between germline ends came to 16 bases. Germline CDR1 DFQATT, CDR2 SNEGSKA (reference sequence). The CDR3 runs 14 residues. TCRdb reanalysed the 5' RACE reads using MiXCR and keeps one entry per CDR3 protein. The sample shows some 350,000 distinct CDR3 sequences, over 10% of them seen only once. The sample belongs to a study of T-cell memory formation after mild COVID-19. Regarding the study as a whole: Pre-infection memory held some responding clones, suggesting pre-existing cross-reactive T cells responded.

The material sequenced was PBMCs or a T cell subset sorted from them (not recorded which). The sequence came from a man between 18 and 35 years old who had mild COVID-19 (a few samples of this study predate the infection). Cell type and time point are not known. This rearrangement joins TRBV20-1 to TRBJ1-2; D is perhaps TRBD1 (5 bases). The CDR3: CSANAGTGTYGYTF. The CDR3 region has the DNA TGCAGTGCTAACGCCGGGACGGGAACCTATGGCTACACCTTC.